Included here is one T cell receptor beta chain sequence, with context. Germline-derived CDR1 and CDR2 are LGHNA and YNFKEQ. Trimming cost V 0 bases and J 0 bases; bases outside gene matches: 12. This CDR3 contains 20 residues. These data originate in a study of blood T cell repertoires in COVID-19. Overall study: The United States, Italy and Spain were the sources of the acute and convalescent COVID-19 samples. Sample material is recorded as cDNA or gDNA derived from T cells, B-cell-depleted T cells, or PBMCs.

The authors' processing: Estimation of nucleated cell counts was performed using reference gene primer amplification. Clones were read by immunoSEQ multiplex PCR, and TCRdb kept only the in-frame ones, dropping some. V and J calls plus clone size are reproduced from that table; the DNA served to infer D and trimming. This sample has roughly 250,000 clones; approximately 90% occur once, and the top ten carry around 2.2%. Sequencing was done on a sample of peripheral blood. The sequence derives from a woman aged 40 to 50 who had recovered from COVID-19. The chain joins TRBV4-2 to TRBJ2-7; TRBD2 agrees at 12 bases. CDR3: CASSQDLSTSGSGTSYEQYF. The DNA for the CDR3 is TGTGCCAGCAGCCAAGATTTGTCGACTAGCGGGAGCGGAACCTCCTACGAGCAGTACTTC.